The next 8 T cell receptor beta chains were all read from a single sample in a study of regulatory T cells in long-lasting Graves disease. According to the study, TCR beta libraries were built with iRepertoire HTBI primers and CDR3-region Arm-PCR. Via MiXCR, TCRdb re-called the multiplex PCR reads, giving one row per CDR3 protein. The sample shows hundreds of thousands of distinct CDR3 sequences, roughly 15% of them seen only once. As for time point: newly diagnosed GD, antithyroid drugs for less than 3 months. After RNA was extracted from PBMCs, the TCR library was made from it. These data also formed part of another study, on T cells in Graves' hyperthyroidism and ophthalmopathy.

The sample in question was peripheral blood mononuclear cells (PBMCs), obtained at new diagnosis, from a patient treated with antithyroid drugs. The receptor source for this set is a woman under 40 with Graves disease.

V is TRBV7-9 and J is TRBJ2-7; tentative D call: TRBD1 (7 bases). Trimming shortened V by 5 bases and J by 2 bases, and 22 bases separated the two germline ends. Germline-derived CDR1 and CDR2 are SEHNR and FQNEAQ (reference sequence). CDR3 size: 17 residues. The CDR3 DNA reads TGTGCCAGCAGCCGTAGTACAGGGCAGGGGGGACCCTACGAGCAGTACTTC. It yields the protein CASSRSTGQGGPYEQYF.

This clonotype was seen at least ten times. The chain uses TRBV27 and TRBJ2-1, with 9 bases identical to TRBD2. This CDR3 has 15 residues. J was trimmed by 6 bases and V by 6 bases; bases with no gene match: 9. Germline CDR1 MNHEY, CDR2 SMNVEV (reference sequence). The CDR3 bases are TGTGCCAGCAGATTAGCGGGAGAGGGTATCAATGAGCAGTTCTTC. This codes for CASRLAGEGINEQFF.

This clonotype appeared many times. The chain has TRBV7-2 and TRBJ2-5; possible D gene TRBD2, 6 bases. Trimming cost V 5 bases and J 5 bases, with 18 bases left between them. Germline V CDR1 and CDR2: SGHTA, FQGNSA. The CDR3 covers 15 residues. CDR3 protein: CASSLGPSERETQYF. CDR3 nucleotide sequence: TGTGCCAGCAGCCTAGGCCCTAGCGAGAGGGAGACCCAGTACTTC.

This clonotype has at least ten counts. The chain links TRBV20-1 to TRBJ2-7, with D maybe TRBD2 (6 bases). V dropped 7 bases and J dropped 1 base, with 14 bases sitting between them. This CDR3 region has 13 residues. The germline gives CDR1 DFQATT, CDR2 SNEGSKA (reference sequence). In nucleotides, the CDR3 is TGCAGTGGGACGGGAGAGAATTCCTACGAGCAGTACTTC. As protein: CSGTGENSYEQYF.

The chain is built from TRBV9 and TRBJ1-2; tentative D call: TRBD1 (5 bases). This CDR3 region has 14 residues. The germline gives CDR1 SGDLS, CDR2 YYNGEE. V gave up 0 bases and J gave up 4 bases, with 10 bases separating them. CDR3 protein: CASSVGGVGYGYTF. CDR3 DNA: TGTGCCAGCAGCGTAGGGGGGGTCGGCTATGGCTACACCTTC.

The chain has TRBV7-9 and TRBJ2-1; 12 nucleotides align to TRBD2. This CDR3 comprises 16 residues. J was trimmed by 7 bases and V by 2 bases; bases with no gene match: 6. CDR1 is SEHNR, CDR2 FQNEAQ, per germline (reference sequence). CDR3 region: CASSLLSTSGSNEQFF. The DNA of the CDR3 is TGTGCCAGCAGCTTACTCTCGACTAGCGGGAGTAATGAGCAGTTCTTC.

V usage is TRBV4-1 and J usage is TRBJ1-4; no definite D call. V dropped 1 base and J dropped 6 bases, with 15 bases sitting between them. CDR1 is MGHRA and CDR2 is YSYEKL in the germline V gene. There are 16 residues in the CDR3. In nucleotides, the CDR3 is TGCGCCAGCAGCCAAGTATTTCTCGACGCAGATGAAAAACTGTTTTTT. It translates to CASSQVFLDADEKLFF.

The V and J genes are TRBV10-2 and TRBJ1-4; 10 nucleotides line up with TRBD1. The length of the CDR3 is 16 residues. V trimming: 4 bases; J trimming: 6 bases; junction bases outside the gene matches: 8. CDR1 is WSHSY and CDR2 is SAAADI in the germline V gene. In nucleotides, the CDR3 is TGCGCCAGCAGTGGAGAATTGGGGACAGGGGATGAAAAACTGTTTTTT. It specifies CASSGELGTGDEKLFF.